The 20 T cell receptor beta chains below all came from one sample that was sequenced in a study. TCRdb ran MiXCR on the 5' RACE reads and lists one entry per CDR3 protein. The sample carries 8,000 or so distinct CDR3 sequences, roughly 36% recorded once. Source material: tumor-infiltrating memory CD4+ T cells sorted from the breast tumor. The subset here: memory CD4+ T cells, CD4+CD45RO+CD25-. All receptors come from a female donor with breast cancer.

This clonotype was recorded many times. This chain connects TRBV5-1 to TRBJ1-1; D is uncertain. V lost 1 base and J lost 1, with 17 bases in between. The CDR3 consists of 17 residues. Germline loops: CDR1 SGHRS, CDR2 YFSETQ. CDR3 bases: TGCGCCAGCAGCTTGTGGGAGAGACTCAGCGGGAACACTGAAGCTTTCTTT. It encodes CASSLWERLSGNTEAFF.

There are many counts of this clonotype. J is TRBJ2-1 and V is TRBV25-1; 7 nucleotides align to TRBD2. Trimming at V came to 7 bases and at J to 9 bases, leaving 6 bases not matched to a gene. The germline gives CDR1 MGHDK, CDR2 SYGVNS. The CDR3 contains 12 residues. In DNA form, the CDR3 reads TGTGCCAGCATGGGCGGGGAGGGTGAGCAGTTCTTC. This gives the protein CASMGGEGEQFF.

The genes are TRBV5-1 and TRBJ2-3; 7 bases match TRBD2. The CDR3 has 13 amino acids. Germline V lookup: CDR1 SGHRS, CDR2 YFSETQ. Trimming removed 4 bases from V and 9 bases from J; junction bases left unmatched: 8. CDR3 loop: CASSPLASRTQYF. The DNA of the CDR3 is TGCGCCAGCAGCCCACTAGCGTCCAGGACGCAGTATTTT.

As concerns this clonotype: No conserved phenylalanine or tryptophan ends this CDR3, so it is likely a read error. The chain combines TRBV20-1 with TRBJ1-2; 8 bases are shared with TRBD1. Germline CDR1 is DFQATT and CDR2 is SNEGSKA (reference sequence). Trimming took 6 bases from V and 8 from J; bases not matched to a gene: 11. CDR3 size: 13 residues. CDR3 in DNA: TGCAGTGCCAAAACAGGGGGAGGTCAGGGCTACACCCTC. Translation gives CSAKTGGGQGYTL.

This clonotype occurred a few times. The chain couples TRBV7-9 to TRBJ2-1; 8 bases are a match to TRBD2. Trimming took 5 bases from V and 2 from J; bases not matched to a gene: 14. Germline CDR1 SEHNR, CDR2 FQNEAQ (reference sequence). The CDR3 sequence is 18 residues long. The CDR3 bases are TGTGCCAGCAGCCCAAGGGCGCTAGCGGGTTTCACCTACAATGAGCAGTTCTTC. Its protein is CASSPRALAGFTYNEQFF.

Remarks on this clonotype: This may arise from a read error, as a much more abundant clone is one base away. V is TRBV15 and J is TRBJ1-5; D might be TRBD1 (6 bases). The CDR3 length is 15 residues. Germline V CDR1 and CDR2: LNHNV, YYDKDF (reference sequence). CDR3 nucleotides: TGTACCACCAGCAGAGATGTGGCAGGGGTGCAGCCCCAGCATTTT. Its protein is CTTSRDVAGVQPQHF.

The chain has TRBV5-4 and TRBJ2-1, with 9 bases aligning to TRBD2. With 4 bases clipped from V and 9 bases from J, the junction kept 2 bases outside the gene matches. CDR1 and CDR2 from the germline V gene are SGHNT and YYREEE (reference sequence). The CDR3 is made up of 12 amino acids. DNA for the CDR3: TGTGCCAGCAGCAGGGGACTAGCTGAGCAGTTCTTC. Its protein product is CASSRGLAEQFF. Together with reference TRBV5-4 and TRBJ2-1, the CDR3 gives the full variable domain: ETGVTQSPTHLIKTRGQQVTLRCSSQSGHNTVSWYQQALGQGPQFIFQYYREEENGRGNFPPRFSGLQFPNYSSELNVNALELDDSALYLCASSRGLAEQFFGPGTRLTVL.

By sample fraction, this clonotype is large (0.1 to 1%). The chain employs TRBV2 and TRBJ1-5, with D possibly TRBD1 on 6 matching bases. The V gene lost 7 bases and the J gene lost 5 bases, with 12 bases spanning the gap. CDR3 length: 13 residues. Germline lookup yields CDR1 SNHLY and CDR2 FYNNEI. CDR3 sequence (DNA): TGTGCCAGCAACAGGGCGGGTGATCAGCCCCAGCATTTT. Translation: CASNRAGDQPQHF. Full variable domain (outside the CDR3, taken from reference TRBV2 and TRBJ1-5): EPEVTQTPSHQVTQMGQEVILRCVPISNHLYFYWYRQILGQKVEFLVSFYNNEISEKSEIFDDQFSVERPDGSNFTLKIRSTKLEDSAMYFCASNRAGDQPQHFGDGTRLSIL.

In its sample, this clonotype ranks as medium-sized (0.01 to 0.1%). V gene TRBV2 combines with J gene TRBJ2-3; tentatively, D is TRBD2 (6 bases). The CDR3 spans 14 residues. Per germline, CDR1 SNHLY and CDR2 FYNNEI. The V gene lost 5 bases and the J gene lost 4 bases, with 13 bases spanning the gap. The CDR3, as DNA: TGTGCCAGCAGTAACCCTGGAGGGCCAGATACGCAGTATTTT. Amino acid sequence: CASSNPGGPDTQYF.

Concerning this clonotype itself: One junction end does not reproduce the germline sequence, and a read error may be involved. The rearrangement joins TRBV4-3 to TRBJ2-4, with TRBD2 matching 7 bases. The V gene's germline CDR1 is LGHNA and CDR2 YSLEER. This CDR3 has 17 residues. In DNA, the CDR3 is TGCGCCAGCAGCCAAGATTGGTCACTGGCGGGACTAAACACTCAGTACTTC. This gives the protein CASSQDWSLAGLNTQYF.

This clonotype is medium-sized in the sample. The chain is built from TRBV18 and TRBJ2-6; the D is unclear. Germline V gene lookup returns CDR1 KGHSH and CDR2 LQKENI. This CDR3 region has 14 residues. V lost 3 bases and J lost 0, with 3 bases in between. Written as DNA, the CDR3 is TGTGCCAGCTCACCGGACTCTGGGGCCAACGTCCTGACTTTC. This codes for CASSPDSGANVLTF.

This clonotype qualifies as medium-sized. The chain has TRBV20-1 and TRBJ1-2; a possible D gene is TRBD1 (5 bases). Germline values: CDR1 DFQATT, CDR2 SNEGSKA (reference sequence). Trimming shortened V by 3 bases and J by 8 bases, and 13 bases separated the two germline ends. The CDR3 is 12 residues long. CDR3 bases: TGCAGTGCTAGTCCCAGGGTGGGGGGCTACACCTTC. Its protein is CSASPRVGGYTF.

This rearrangement joins TRBV5-1 to TRBJ2-1; 7 positions agree with TRBD1. This CDR3 region has 14 residues. V trimming: 4 bases; J trimming: 7 bases; junction bases outside the gene matches: 8. CDR1 is SGHRS, CDR2 YFSETQ, per germline. The CDR3 loop is CASSPMAGGNEQFF. DNA of the CDR3: TGCGCCAGCAGCCCCATGGCAGGGGGAAATGAGCAGTTCTTC.

This clonotype is deemed medium-sized. The V gene is TRBV20-1, the J gene TRBJ1-1; D not resolved. Germline loops: CDR1 DFQATT, CDR2 SNEGSKA (reference sequence). The germline V and J ends were trimmed by 0 bases and 4 bases, with 12 bases remaining between them. CDR3 length: 14 amino acids. The CDR3: CSARESGSGTEAFF. CDR3 nucleotide sequence: TGCAGTGCTAGAGAATCCGGGAGCGGCACTGAAGCTTTCTTT.

By frequency in the sample, this clonotype is medium-sized (0.01 to 0.1%). The chain uses TRBV7-9 and TRBJ2-3, with 7 bases fitting TRBD2. Germline V CDR1 and CDR2: SEHNR, FQNEAQ (reference sequence). Trimming removed 5 bases from V and 1 base from J; junction bases left unmatched: 18. There are 19 residues in the CDR3. The CDR3 loop reads CASSILSSGDWWGTDTQYF. The CDR3 region has the DNA TGTGCCAGCAGCATATTATCCAGCGGGGACTGGTGGGGCACAGATACGCAGTATTTT.

This clonotype was counted a few times. Just one base apart from a much larger clone, this may be a read error. V is TRBV5-1 and J is TRBJ2-3; a possible D gene is TRBD2 (6 bases). Germline V lookup: CDR1 SGHRS, CDR2 YFSETQ. V was pared by 6 bases and J by 2 bases, with 16 bases between. The CDR3 loop spans 15 amino acids. Here the CDR3 DNA reads TGCGCCAGCACCTCATCGGGGGTTGCCACAGATACGCAGTATTTT. Amino acid sequence: CASTSSGVATDTQYF.

By frequency in the sample, this clonotype is medium-sized. The chain is built from TRBV2 and TRBJ1-1; D remains ambiguous. The CDR3 runs 15 residues. Germline V gives CDR1 SNHLY, CDR2 FYNNEI. The germline V and J ends were trimmed by 4 bases and 2 bases, with 14 bases remaining between them. Here the CDR3 reads CASSGAASRNTEAFF. For the CDR3, the DNA is TGTGCCAGCAGTGGAGCTGCCTCGAGAAACACTGAAGCTTTCTTT.

This clonotype was counted ten times or more. One base away lies a much larger clone, so this may be a sequencing read error. The rearrangement joins TRBV10-3 to TRBJ2-1, with 8 bases aligning to TRBD2. Germline values: CDR1 ENHRY, CDR2 SYGVKD. The V and J ends lost 10 bases and 9 bases, in that order; junction bases with no gene match: 17. CDR3 length equals 15 residues. The CDR3 bases are TGTGCCACCGACCGAGGACTAGCCTCGAGCAGTGAGCAGTTCTTC. Its translation: CATDRGLASSSEQFF.

This clonotype rates as medium-sized. This rearrangement joins TRBV7-2 to TRBJ2-3; D is uncertain. Germline lookup yields CDR1 SGHTA and CDR2 FQGNSA. V lost 3 bases and J 4 bases, leaving 5 bases between the germline ends. The CDR3 spans 12 residues. CDR3 coding DNA: TGTGCCAGCAGCTTTGGCGCAGATACGCAGTATTTT. It translates to CASSFGADTQYF.

In its sample, this clonotype is medium-sized. The J gene is TRBJ1-5, the V gene TRBV28; the D gene is possibly TRBD1 (5 bases). Trimming pared 8 bases from V and 0 bases from J, leaving 20 bases between. The germline V gene encodes CDR1 MDHEN and CDR2 SYDVKM. CDR3 length: 17 amino acids. CDR3 in DNA: TGTGCCAGCCGACCGGGACGCTTCTTGAATAGCAATCAGCCCCAGCATTTT. This sequence encodes CASRPGRFLNSNQPQHF.